This T cell receptor (beta chain) appears in the sequencing data of a study of early T cells in non-severe SARS-CoV-2 infection. Study details: Sequencing of unsorted whole blood was done on bulk RNA, leaving chains unpaired.

This clonotype has at least ten counts. The TCR library protocol attached unique molecular identifiers to the individual cDNA molecules. One entry per CDR3 protein, called by TCRdb with MiXCR from the 5' RACE reads. The sample has roughly 35,000 distinct CDR3 sequences; about 3.9% are singletons. This TCR was recovered from an adult who was a healthcare worker with PCR-confirmed SARS-CoV-2 infection or an uninfected control (not recorded which). The specimen sequenced was whole blood.

The CDR3 spells CASSPDPGKTQYF. In DNA form, the CDR3 reads TGTGCCAGCAGTCCGGACCCCGGGAAGACCCAGTACTTC. The chain uses TRBV5-4 and TRBJ2-5; tentative D call: TRBD2 (5 bases). Germline V gene data show CDR1 as SGHNT and CDR2 as YYREEE (reference sequence). V lost 5 bases to trimming and J lost 6 bases, with 14 bases between them. The CDR3 runs to 13 residues. The full variable domain, in which reference TRBV5-4 and TRBJ2-5 provide the parts outside the CDR3, is ETGVTQSPTHLIKTRGQQVTLRCSSQSGHNTVSWYQQALGQGPQFIFQYYREEENGRGNFPPRFSGLQFPNYSSELNVNALELDDSALYLCASSPDPGKTQYFGPGTRLLVL.